The source of this TCR beta chain is a study of cytomegalovirus exposure and HLA in healthy donors. The PCR made use of 60 Vbeta and 13 Jbeta primers. Only in-frame clones appear in the TCRdb table, and some are missing; sequencing was by immunoSEQ multiplex PCR. This table holds about 170,000 clones, around 84% found once. V lost 9 bases and J lost 0; bases outside the gene matches: 4. This CDR3 region has 15 residues. Germline assignment: CDR1 LNHDA and CDR2 SQIVND (reference sequence). The sequence derives from a man aged 18 to 30 in good health and CMV-seropositive. The sequencing input was PBMCs. The chain links TRBV19 to TRBJ2-1, with 11 bases fitting TRBD2. The CDR3 loop reads CASSGLAVSYNEQFF. The CDR3 bases are TGTGCCAGCTCGGGACTAGCGGTCTCCTACAATGAGCAGTTCTTC. The full variable domain, its missing parts supplied by reference TRBV19 and TRBJ2-1, is DGGITQSPKYLFRKEGQNVTLSCEQNLNHDAMYWYRQDPGQGLRLIYYSQIVNDFQKGDIAEGYSVSREKKESFPLTVTSAQKNPTAFYLCASSGLAVSYNEQFFGPGTRLTVL.